These T cell receptor beta chains were read from a single sample in a study of CD8+ T cells in alopecia areata. Here immunoSEQ multiplex PCR was the method, and the copy in TCRdb shows in-frame clones only, minus some. Of roughly 120,000 clones in the sample, 55% to 70% were seen once. Material: CD4+ T cells sorted from blood. The receptors come from a human donor in good health. Both conserved end residues are part of each CDR3. Fields, in order: V gene, clone size, J gene, D gene, CDR3 DNA, CDR3 protein. The D gene is left open where the match is weak. Rows give clone size only sometimes, using once, few, many, or a class for an expanded clone.

V: TRBV5-1; size: -; J: TRBJ2-1; D: TRBD2; DNA: TGCGCCAGCAGTCCACTAGCGGGGGGGCAAAATGAGCAGTTCTTC; CDR3: CASSPLAGGQNEQFF
V: TRBV6-1; size: -; J: TRBJ2-7; D: -; DNA: TGTGCCAGCAGTGAAAGGCCCGGGGCCTCCTACGAGCAGTACTTC; CDR3: CASSERPGASYEQYF
V: TRBV2; size: -; J: TRBJ1-1; D: -; DNA: TGTGCCAGCAGTGCTTTGGGGATCTTGAACACTGAAGCTTTCTTT; CDR3: CASSALGILNTEAFF
V: TRBV7-9; size: once; J: TRBJ1-2; D: -; DNA: TGTGCCAGCAGCGCGGACTTAGGGGGCTACACCTTC; CDR3: CASSADLGGYTF
V: TRBV29-1; size: -; J: TRBJ1-1; D: TRBD1; DNA: TGCAGCGGGGGGACAGGGAGTCAGTCTGAAGCTTTCTTT; CDR3: CSGGTGSQSEAFF
V: TRBV4-1; size: -; J: TRBJ1-6; D: TRBD1; DNA: TGCGCCAGCAGCCAGCAGACAGGGGGCTATTCACCCCTCCACTTT; CDR3: CASSQQTGGYSPLHF
V: TRBV5-1; size: -; J: TRBJ2-1; D: TRBD2; DNA: TGCGCCAGCAGATCGGGACTAGCGGTTAACAATGAGCAGTTCTTC; CDR3: CASRSGLAVNNEQFF
V: TRBV30; size: -; J: TRBJ1-6; D: -; DNA: TGTGCCTGGGGAAGGGTTTCACCCCTCCACTTT; CDR3: CAWGRVSPLHF
V: TRBV9; size: few; J: TRBJ2-5; D: -; DNA: TGTGCCAGCAGCGTAGTACAAGAGACCCAGTACTTC; CDR3: CASSVVQETQYF
V: TRBV2; size: once; J: TRBJ1-2; D: -; DNA: TGTGCCAGCAGTGAGGGGGGCAGGGTAATCTATGGCTACACCTTC; CDR3: CASSEGGRVIYGYTF
V: TRBV30; size: -; J: TRBJ2-1; D: -; DNA: TGTGCCTGGAGTCAGGGGGGGGCTTACAATGAGCAGTTCTTC; CDR3: CAWSQGGAYNEQFF
V: TRBV29-1; size: few; J: TRBJ2-2; D: -; DNA: TGCAGCGTTGCCGCCGAGGGGGTACGGGGGACCGGGGAGCTGTTTTTT; CDR3: CSVAAEGVRGTGELFF
V: TRBV27; size: few; J: TRBJ1-1; D: -; DNA: TGTGCCAGCAGTTACCATGGTACCACTGAAGCTTTCTTT; CDR3: CASSYHGTTEAFF
V: TRBV7-9; size: few; J: TRBJ2-3; D: -; DNA: TGTGCCAGCAGCCCCCATCTAGGCACAGATACGCAGTATTTT; CDR3: CASSPHLGTDTQYF
V: TRBV18; size: -; J: TRBJ1-1; D: -; DNA: TGTGCCAGCTCACCACTGTCTGGCCCGGTAAACACTGAAGCTTTCTTT; CDR3: CASSPLSGPVNTEAFF
V: TRBV4-1; size: -; J: TRBJ2-5; D: TRBD2; DNA: TGCGCCAGCAGCCAAGGGCTTGTTGCGGGGGGGCAGGAGACCCAGTACTTC; CDR3: CASSQGLVAGGQETQYF
V: TRBV29-1; size: -; J: TRBJ2-1; D: -; DNA: TGCAGCGTTGTTCAGAACTCCTACAATGAGCAGTTCTTC; CDR3: CSVVQNSYNEQFF
V: TRBV30; size: -; J: TRBJ1-6; D: -; DNA: TGTGCCTGGAGTGTTGGACAAGGACTCACCGGTAGTTCACCCCTCCACTTT; CDR3: CAWSVGQGLTGSSPLHF
V: TRBV29-1; size: -; J: TRBJ1-4; D: -; DNA: TGCAGCGGCACAACTTGGGATGAAAAACTGTTTTTT; CDR3: CSGTTWDEKLFF
V: TRBV9; size: -; J: TRBJ2-7; D: -; DNA: TGTGCCAGCAGCGTAGATGGGGGGCAGTACGAGCAGTACTTC; CDR3: CASSVDGGQYEQYF
V: TRBV30; size: -; J: TRBJ1-1; D: -; DNA: TGTGCCTGGAGGGTCCCGGATATGAACACTGAAGCTTTCTTT; CDR3: CAWRVPDMNTEAFF
V: TRBV29-1; size: -; J: TRBJ2-3; D: -; DNA: TGCAGCGTTGTGAGGGGGACGAGGGGCGATACGCAGTATTTT; CDR3: CSVVRGTRGDTQYF
V: TRBV7-9; size: -; J: TRBJ2-7; D: TRBD2; DNA: TGTGCCAGCAGCGCCGGGACTAGCGGGGGGTACGAGCAGTACTTC; CDR3: CASSAGTSGGYEQYF
V: TRBV18; size: few; J: TRBJ1-5; D: -; DNA: TGTGCCAGCTCACTAAGCCTTAATCAGCCCCAGCATTTT; CDR3: CASSLSLNQPQHF
V: TRBV18; size: -; J: TRBJ2-3; D: TRBD2; DNA: TGTGCCAGCTCCGCAGGCCGGCGGCGGGGGGGCTCAGATACGCAGTATTTT; CDR3: CASSAGRRRGGSDTQYF
V: TRBV27; size: -; J: TRBJ1-3; D: TRBD1; DNA: TGTGCCAGCAGTGCCAGGGACAGGGGGATATCTGGAAACACCATATATTTT; CDR3: CASSARDRGISGNTIYF
V: TRBV19; size: -; J: TRBJ1-6; D: -; DNA: TGTGCCAGTAGACAGGTGGATAATTCACCCCTCCACTTT; CDR3: CASRQVDNSPLHF
V: TRBV4-1; size: -; J: TRBJ2-3; D: -; DNA: TGCGCCAGCAGCCAAGCGGTGACTACTAGCACAGATACGCAGTATTTT; CDR3: CASSQAVTTSTDTQYF
V: TRBV30; size: -; J: TRBJ1-1; D: -; DNA: TGTGCCTGGAGTGCACAGGGGAACACTGAAGCTTTCTTT; CDR3: CAWSAQGNTEAFF
V: TRBV6-6; size: -; J: TRBJ2-5; D: TRBD2; DNA: TGTGCCTCGGGACTAGCGGAAACCCAGTACTTC; CDR3: CASGLAETQYF
V: TRBV11-2; size: -; J: TRBJ2-7; D: -; DNA: TGTGCCAGCAGCTTTGGTAGGGGCACCCCCTCCTACGAGCAGTACTTC; CDR3: CASSFGRGTPSYEQYF
V: TRBV2; size: -; J: TRBJ1-2; D: -; DNA: TGTGCCAGCAGTGAACAGGGGCAAGGCTACACCTTC; CDR3: CASSEQGQGYTF
V: TRBV2; size: -; J: TRBJ1-2; D: -; DNA: TGTGCCAGCACCAAGGGGATGGGAGGGGGCTACACCTTC; CDR3: CASTKGMGGGYTF
V: TRBV7-9; size: few; J: TRBJ2-5; D: -; DNA: TGTGCCAGCAGCTTAGTGGACTTAAAGGAGACCCAGTACTTC; CDR3: CASSLVDLKETQYF
V: TRBV11-2; size: -; J: TRBJ2-1; D: -; DNA: TGTGCCAGCAGCTTAGATGGTCTCTCCTACAATGAGCAGTTCTTC; CDR3: CASSLDGLSYNEQFF
V: TRBV4-1; size: -; J: TRBJ2-7; D: TRBD2; DNA: TGCGCCAGCAGCCAAGAGTTACTAGCGGGGTACGAGCAGTACTTC; CDR3: CASSQELLAGYEQYF
V: TRBV6-5; size: -; J: TRBJ2-1; D: TRBD2; DNA: TGTGCCAGCACCTCTGGCGGGGGGGGCTACAATGAGCAGTTCTTC; CDR3: CASTSGGGGYNEQFF
V: TRBV19; size: few; J: TRBJ1-2; D: TRBD1; DNA: TGTGCCAGCCTTACCGGGACAGGACTTTCTAACTATGGCTACACCTTC; CDR3: CASLTGTGLSNYGYTF